The sequence of this T cell receptor beta chain was determined in a study of blood T cell repertoires in COVID-19. The wider study: Samples came from the United States, Italy and Spain, spanning acute and convalescent COVID-19.

With 4 bases clipped from V and 3 bases from J, the junction kept 6 bases outside the gene matches. Germline V gives CDR1 MNHEY, CDR2 SVGAGI. The CDR3 is 16 amino acids. TCRdb's table, derived via immunoSEQ multiplex PCR, lists solely in-frame clones and lacks some. Among about 58,000 clones listed, approximately 90% were seen once. The receptor was derived from a woman aged 70-85 years with active COVID-19. The J gene is TRBJ1-2, the V gene TRBV6-5, with TRBD1 identical over 12 bases. The material sequenced was peripheral blood. The CDR3 nucleotides read TGTGCCAGCAGTTTCTCCGGGACAGGGGGCGACTATGGCTACACCTTC. This sequence encodes CASSFSGTGGDYGYTF.